The 19 T cell receptor beta chains in this list originate from one sample, sequenced in a study of blood T cells in healthy people across ages. Through a sample-barcoded 5' primer and a J-beta primer mix, a second PCR was run for roughly 7 to 11 cycles. TCRdb re-called the 5' RACE reads with MiXCR, one entry per CDR3 protein. The sample yields roughly 2 million distinct CDR3 sequences, around 48% seen once. Sequencing was performed on blood. The receptor set was obtained from a woman in her 40s in good health.

The V and J genes are TRBV7-2 and TRBJ2-4; D is possibly TRBD1 (6 bases). The V gene lost 3 bases and the J gene lost 7 bases, with 13 bases spanning the gap. Germline lookup yields CDR1 SGHTA and CDR2 FQGNSA. The CDR3 is 14 residues long. As DNA, the CDR3 is TGTGCCAGCAGCTTGACAGGATGGGGGAACATTCAGTACTTC. Translating gives CASSLTGWGNIQYF.

This clonotype was seen a handful of times. The chain uses TRBV7-3 and TRBJ2-3; TRBD2 is a possible D gene (6 bases). The V end was cut by 3 bases, the J end by 1 base, with 8 bases between. The CDR3 is made up of 14 amino acids. The V gene's germline CDR1 is SGHTA and CDR2 FQGTGA. CDR3 DNA: TGTGCCAGCAGCTTGCTAGCGCGCACAGATACGCAGTATTTT. Amino acid sequence: CASSLLARTDTQYF.

The chain employs TRBV29-1 and TRBJ1-1; D gene uncertain. This CDR3 spans 11 amino acids. CDR1 is SQVTM, CDR2 ANQGSEA, per germline. V lost 7 bases to trimming and J lost 9 bases, with 15 bases between them. In DNA, the CDR3 is TGCAGCGCCCAATTTGCTGGGAAAGCTTTCTTT. Protein sequence: CSAQFAGKAFF.

The chain recombines TRBV5-1 with TRBJ2-5; D might be TRBD2 (6 bases). This CDR3 is built from 15 residues. V was shortened by 0 bases and J by 3 bases, with 12 bases between the two germline ends. Germline CDR1 is SGHRS and CDR2 is YFSETQ. CDR3 DNA: TGCGCCAGCAGCTTGGAAGCCAGGAGGGAAGAGACCCAGTACTTC. Its translation: CASSLEARREETQYF. Looking up the rest from reference TRBV5-1 and TRBJ2-5 gives the full variable domain: KAGVTQTPRYLIKTRGQQVTLSCSPISGHRSVSWYQQTPGQGLQFLFEYFSETQRNKGNFPGRFSGRQFSNSRSEMNVSTLELGDSALYLCASSLEARREETQYFGPGTRLLVL.

The J gene is TRBJ1-2, the V gene TRBV12-3 or TRBV12-4; tentatively, D is TRBD1 (5 bases). This CDR3 has 15 amino acids. V lost 1 base and J 4 bases, leaving 13 bases between the germline ends. This CDR3 is CASSLEEGTFYGYTF. The CDR3 DNA sequence: TGTGCCAGCAGTTTAGAAGAGGGGACCTTCTATGGCTACACCTTC.

The J gene is TRBJ1-1, the V gene TRBV5-1; D gene ambiguous. V gave up 0 bases and J gave up 7 bases, with 13 bases separating them. The CDR3 is 14 residues long. Germline assignment: CDR1 SGHRS and CDR2 YFSETQ. The CDR3 loop reads CASSLDEGYSEAFF. CDR3 DNA sequence: TGCGCCAGCAGCTTGGATGAGGGTTACAGTGAAGCTTTCTTT.

The chain employs TRBV5-6 and TRBJ2-5, with D possibly being TRBD2 (7 bases). Germline V lookup: CDR1 SGHDT, CDR2 YYEEEE. V shed 7 bases and J shed 7 bases, with 17 bases lying between them. The CDR3 length is 13 residues. CDR3 bases: TGTGCCAGCGTTGAGAGGGGGGGCGTGACCCAGTACTTC. Translated, it gives CASVERGGVTQYF.

This sequence joins TRBV10-3 and TRBJ2-1, with 12 bases that match TRBD2. Germline CDR1 ENHRY, CDR2 SYGVKD. The trim removed 6 bases at V and 1 base at J, leaving 4 bases unmatched. The CDR3 is made up of 16 amino acids. Here the CDR3 reads CAIRPGLAGSYNEQFF. CDR3 nucleotides: TGTGCCATCAGACCTGGACTAGCGGGGTCCTACAATGAGCAGTTCTTC.

This chain links TRBV2 with TRBJ1-5, with 10 bases identical to TRBD1. The CDR3 runs to 18 residues. Germline CDR1 reads SNHLY; CDR2 reads FYNNEI. Germline trimming cut 6 bases from V and 0 bases from J; bases unmatched to any gene: 11. CDR3 nucleotides: TGTGCCAGCAGGCGAGGGACAGGGGCGCTCAATAGCAATCAGCCCCAGCATTTT. Translating it yields CASRRGTGALNSNQPQHF.

This clonotype was observed a handful of times. The genes are TRBV20-1 and TRBJ2-1; 7 bases line up with TRBD2. There are 16 residues in the CDR3. Per germline, CDR1 DFQATT and CDR2 SNEGSKA (reference sequence). With V trimmed by 3 bases and J by 1 base, 9 bases remained unmatched. The CDR3 is CSARKGAGFSYNEQFF. As DNA, the CDR3 is TGCAGTGCTAGGAAGGGAGCGGGGTTTTCCTACAATGAGCAGTTCTTC.

The V and J genes are TRBV6-2 or TRBV6-3 and TRBJ2-7, with D tentatively TRBD1 or TRBD2 (6 bases each). The CDR3 loop spans 12 amino acids. Per the germline V gene, CDR1 is MNHEY and CDR2 is SVGEGT. The ends were cut back, 7 bases at V and 6 bases at J, with 13 bases in the middle. CDR3 nucleotides: TGTGCCAGCACCAACGGGGGCGCCGAGCAGTACTTC. Its protein is CASTNGGAEQYF.

This clonotype was picked up a small number of times. The J gene is TRBJ2-3, the V gene TRBV9, with D possibly being TRBD2 (6 bases). From germline, CDR1 is SGDLS and CDR2 YYNGEE. The CDR3 is made up of 12 amino acids. V was cut by 10 bases and J by 2 bases, with 11 bases left in between. The CDR3 is CAGGDPTDTQYF. The CDR3 DNA sequence: TGTGCCGGAGGGGACCCCACAGATACGCAGTATTTT.

V is TRBV6-5 and J is TRBJ2-1; D is possibly TRBD1 (6 bases). The DNA end lines up better with TRBJ2-7; the J call may be wrong. The CDR3 covers 15 residues. CDR1 and CDR2 (germline): MNHEY, SVGAGI. CDR3 sequence reads: CASSYEGTSYNEQYF. The CDR3, as DNA: TGTGCCAGCAGTTACGAGGGGACATCCTACAATGAGCAGTACTTC.

The gene calls are TRBV20-1 and TRBJ1-4, with D possibly matching TRBD1 (6 bases). Germline V gene data show CDR1 as DFQATT and CDR2 as SNEGSKA (reference sequence). The CDR3 loop spans 14 amino acids. V lost 4 bases, J lost 7 bases, and 16 bases lay in between. CDR3 residues: CSATYRERGEKLFF. The CDR3 bases are TGCAGTGCTACTTACAGGGAAAGGGGTGAAAAACTGTTTTTT.

This clonotype was recorded a few times. A much larger clone lies one base from this, so it may be a read error. CDR3 amino acids: CASSFRAEQYF. As DNA, the CDR3 is TGTGCCAGCAGTTTTCGGGCCGAGCAGTACTTC. The chain is built from TRBV11-2 and TRBJ2-7; D gene uncertain. Germline V lookup: CDR1 SGHAT, CDR2 FQNNGV. V was pared by 6 bases and J by 6 bases, with 9 bases between. This CDR3 contains 11 residues.

About this clonotype: This may come from a read error, since a much larger clone is one base off. The chain carries TRBV29-1 and TRBJ2-7; 8 bases map to TRBD1. This CDR3 is 16 amino acids long. The V gene end was trimmed by 4 bases and the J gene end by 1 base; junction bases not matched to a gene: 12. The germline V gene encodes CDR1 SQVTM and CDR2 ANQGSEA. CDR3 DNA sequence: TGCAGCGTTGGACACGGGGAGACAGGGGATTCCTACGAGCAGTACTTC. Translation: CSVGHGETGDSYEQYF.

As concerns this clonotype: Compared with germline, one end of the junction differs, possibly owing to a read error. The chain employs TRBV6-2 or TRBV6-3 and TRBJ1-1; D possibly corresponds to TRBD1 (5 bases). The length of the CDR3 is 14 residues. The germline CDR1 and CDR2 sequences are MNHEY and SVGEGT. The CDR3 protein is CACSLDMAPPGAFF. CDR3 coding DNA: TGTGCCTGCAGTTTGGACATGGCTCCTCCTGGGGCTTTCTTT.

The chain joins TRBV28 to TRBJ2-7; D gene uncertain. The CDR3 has 12 residues. Germline CDR1 MDHEN, CDR2 SYDVKM. V was trimmed by 6 bases and J by 5 bases, leaving 11 bases between them. The CDR3 sequence: CASSTSADEQYF. Written as DNA, the CDR3 is TGTGCCAGCAGCACCTCCGCCGACGAGCAGTACTTC.

This chain joins TRBV6-2 or TRBV6-3 and TRBJ1-2; TRBD1 might be the D (5 bases). CDR1 MNHEY and CDR2 SVGEGT come from the germline V gene. CDR3 size: 16 residues. Deletions cut 6 bases from V and 4 bases from J, with 21 bases between. The CDR3 sequence: CASSLDHTGTSYGYTF. For the CDR3, the DNA is TGTGCCAGCAGCCTCGACCACACAGGAACGAGCTATGGCTACACCTTC.